This TCR beta chain was profiled in a study of human T cells and chemical hapten exposure. Study at large: Patients were mainly female, each with alopecia areata, totalis or universalis. Whole-study findings and limits: Sensitization with DPC brought no change to TCRs above 1 in 1000 in frequency.

The time point is: patch test 3, about 24 weeks after DPC sensitization. Treatment of the sample: therapeutic diphenylcyclopropenone sensitization with weekly scalp DPC. Blood collection happened ahead of applying each patch test. TCRdb used MiXCR to reprocess the RACE reads, holding one entry per CDR3 protein. The repertoire consists of roughly 100,000 distinct CDR3 sequences, with 34% occurring once and the leading ten covering roughly 2.5%. This clonotype was seen more than once but under ten times. Its antigen is still unknown. Trimming stripped 2 bases from V and 1 base from J, with 5 bases between. Germline CDR1 reads MDHEN; CDR2 reads SYDVKM. The CDR3 is 13 residues long.

The chain is built from TRBV28 and TRBJ2-5; D not certain. The clonotype was recovered from a man aged 40-49 years with alopecia areata. Some clones in this sample may be carry-over from other donors' samples. Sequencing used whole blood, obtained in connection with sensitization to the hapten diphenylcyclopropenone (DPC). The CDR3 sequence is CASSLPPQETQYF. The CDR3, as DNA: TGTGCCAGCAGTTTACCGCCCCAAGAGACCCAGTACTTC.